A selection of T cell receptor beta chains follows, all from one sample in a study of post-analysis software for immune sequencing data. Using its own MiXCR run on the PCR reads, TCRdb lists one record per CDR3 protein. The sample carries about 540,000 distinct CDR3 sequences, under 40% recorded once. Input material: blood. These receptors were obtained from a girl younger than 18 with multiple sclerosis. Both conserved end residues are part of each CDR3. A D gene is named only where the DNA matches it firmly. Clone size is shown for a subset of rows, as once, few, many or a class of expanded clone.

CDR3nt: TGTGCCAGCAGCCCCCGGGGGGACTATGGCTACACCTTC
CDR3aa: CASSPRGDYGYTF
j_gene: TRBJ1-2
len: 13
abundance: many
v_gene: TRBV7-2
d_gene: NA

CDR3nt: TGTGCCAGCAGTCAAACGGGACAGGGGGGTACGCAGTATTTT
CDR3aa: CASSQTGQGGTQYF
j_gene: TRBJ2-3
len: 14
abundance: few
v_gene: TRBV6-6
d_gene: TRBD1

CDR3nt: TGTGCCAGCAGTCTGGGACAGGTCGGGGAGCTGTTTTTT
CDR3aa: CASSLGQVGELFF
j_gene: TRBJ2-2
len: 13
abundance: NA
v_gene: TRBV7-9
d_gene: TRBD1

CDR3nt: TGCGCCAGCAGCTGGAGGCAGGGGAAGGGGGATACGCAGTATTTT
CDR3aa: CASSWRQGKGDTQYF
j_gene: TRBJ2-3
len: 15
abundance: few
v_gene: TRBV5-1
d_gene: NA

CDR3nt: TGCGCCAGCAGCCATGGGGGGAGCTCCTACAATGAGCAGTTCTTC
CDR3aa: CASSHGGSSYNEQFF
j_gene: TRBJ2-1
len: 15
abundance: NA
v_gene: TRBV4-1
d_gene: NA

CDR3nt: TGCGCCAGCAGCCGCGGACCATACACAGATACGCAGTATTTT
CDR3aa: CASSRGPYTDTQYF
j_gene: TRBJ2-3
len: 14
abundance: NA
v_gene: TRBV4-1
d_gene: NA

CDR3nt: TGCGCCAGCAGCCTCACGGACAGGGAGCCGCAGTACTTC
CDR3aa: CASSLTDREPQYF
j_gene: TRBJ2-7
len: 13
abundance: few
v_gene: TRBV4-1
d_gene: TRBD1

CDR3nt: TGTGCCAGCAGCGTAACGACAGGGAGCTCCTACGAGCAGTACTTC
CDR3aa: CASSVTTGSSYEQYF
j_gene: TRBJ2-7
len: 15
abundance: NA
v_gene: TRBV9
d_gene: TRBD1

CDR3nt: TGTGCCACCAGCAGAGATCAAGGATACAATGAGCAGTTCTTC
CDR3aa: CATSRDQGYNEQFF
j_gene: TRBJ2-1
len: 14
abundance: few
v_gene: TRBV15
d_gene: NA

CDR3nt: TGCGCCAGCAGCCATGACCGGGACAGGGTTTTCGCTGAAGCTTTCTTT
CDR3aa: CASSHDRDRVFAEAFF
j_gene: TRBJ1-1
len: 16
abundance: NA
v_gene: TRBV4-1
d_gene: TRBD1

CDR3nt: TGTGCCAGCAGTGACATGACAGGGGGGCAGTTCTTC
CDR3aa: CASSDMTGGQFF
j_gene: TRBJ2-1
len: 12
abundance: few
v_gene: TRBV6-4
d_gene: TRBD1

CDR3nt: TGTGCCAGCAGCCCCGGGACTCTTAGCTCCTACGAGCAGTACTTC
CDR3aa: CASSPGTLSSYEQYF
j_gene: TRBJ2-7
len: 15
abundance: few
v_gene: TRBV6-5
d_gene: NA

CDR3nt: TGCGCCAGCAGCTTGTTTTCCCCGGGGAGCTCCTACAATGAGCAGTTCTTC
CDR3aa: CASSLFSPGSSYNEQFF
j_gene: TRBJ2-1
len: 17
abundance: NA
v_gene: TRBV5-1
d_gene: NA

CDR3nt: TGCGCCAGCAGCTTGGTCGGGGGAGGACTCTACAATGAGCAGTTCTTC
CDR3aa: CASSLVGGGLYNEQFF
j_gene: TRBJ2-1
len: 16
abundance: few
v_gene: TRBV5-1
d_gene: NA

CDR3nt: TGTGCCAGCTCACAGGGCACAGACTATGGCTACACCTTC
CDR3aa: CASSQGTDYGYTF
j_gene: TRBJ1-2
len: 13
abundance: NA
v_gene: TRBV18
d_gene: NA

CDR3nt: TGTGCCAGCAGTTTAATAATGGGGGTAGGGCAGTTCTTC
CDR3aa: CASSLIMGVGQFF
j_gene: TRBJ2-1
len: 13
abundance: few
v_gene: TRBV27
d_gene: NA

CDR3nt: TGTGCCAGCAGCCAAGGGGCCGGGCCTGAAGCTTTCTTT
CDR3aa: CASSQGAGPEAFF
j_gene: TRBJ1-1
len: 13
abundance: NA
v_gene: TRBV3-1
d_gene: NA

CDR3nt: TGTGCCATCAGTGGAGCTGATGCGAACACCGGGGAGCTGTTTTTT
CDR3aa: CAISGADANTGELFF
j_gene: TRBJ2-2
len: 15
abundance: few
v_gene: TRBV10-3
d_gene: NA

CDR3nt: TGCGCCAGCAGCCAAGAGACTAGGATCCTACCAGAGACCCAGTACTTC
CDR3aa: CASSQETRILPETQYF
j_gene: TRBJ2-5
len: 16
abundance: NA
v_gene: TRBV4-1
d_gene: NA

CDR3nt: TGCAGTGCCCCAGGCCACGAGCAGTACTTC
CDR3aa: CSAPGHEQYF
j_gene: TRBJ2-7
len: 10
abundance: few
v_gene: TRBV20-1
d_gene: NA

CDR3nt: TGCGCCAGCAGCTTCTTAGGGGGCCCGAACGAGCAGTACTTC
CDR3aa: CASSFLGGPNEQYF
j_gene: TRBJ2-7
len: 14
abundance: NA
v_gene: TRBV5-1
d_gene: TRBD1

CDR3nt: TGTGCCAGCAGCTTAAAGGGTCGGACCGGGGAGCTGTTTTTT
CDR3aa: CASSLKGRTGELFF
j_gene: TRBJ2-2
len: 14
abundance: NA
v_gene: TRBV11-2
d_gene: NA

CDR3nt: TGTGCCACCAGTGCCGCAGGGGGAACCGGGGAGCTGTTTTTT
CDR3aa: CATSAAGGTGELFF
j_gene: TRBJ2-2
len: 14
abundance: NA
v_gene: TRBV24-1
d_gene: TRBD1

CDR3nt: TGTGCCAGCAGCTTAGGGACAGGGAGTGAGCAGTTCTTC
CDR3aa: CASSLGTGSEQFF
j_gene: TRBJ2-1
len: 13
abundance: NA
v_gene: TRBV7-9
d_gene: TRBD1

CDR3nt: TGTGCCAGCAGCTTAGATAGCGAGTACAATGAGCAGTTCTTC
CDR3aa: CASSLDSEYNEQFF
j_gene: TRBJ2-1
len: 14
abundance: few
v_gene: TRBV11-3
d_gene: NA

CDR3nt: TGCGCCAGCAGCTCGCACGTTGGAAACACCATATATTTT
CDR3aa: CASSSHVGNTIYF
j_gene: TRBJ1-3
len: 13
abundance: NA
v_gene: TRBV5-1
d_gene: NA

CDR3nt: TGTGCCAGCAGCTCCCGATCCCAGACAGGACCAACACCCTACGAGCAGTACTTC
CDR3aa: CASSSRSQTGPTPYEQYF
j_gene: TRBJ2-7
len: 18
abundance: NA
v_gene: TRBV7-2
d_gene: NA

CDR3nt: TGTGCCAGCAGCTTATACGTGGGGCTTAGGGATACGCAGTATTTT
CDR3aa: CASSLYVGLRDTQYF
j_gene: TRBJ2-3
len: 15
abundance: NA
v_gene: TRBV7-3
d_gene: NA

CDR3nt: TGCAGTGCTAGAGATATGAAGGGAACTCTGTACGAGCAGTACTTC
CDR3aa: CSARDMKGTLYEQYF
j_gene: TRBJ2-7
len: 15
abundance: NA
v_gene: TRBV20-1
d_gene: NA

CDR3nt: TGCAGCGTTGAAGATCGCTACGAGCAGTACTTC
CDR3aa: CSVEDRYEQYF
j_gene: TRBJ2-7
len: 11
abundance: few
v_gene: TRBV29-1
d_gene: NA

CDR3nt: TGTGCCAGCAGTTGGTGGTCGGACTACGAGCAGTACTTC
CDR3aa: CASSWWSDYEQYF
j_gene: TRBJ2-7
len: 13
abundance: NA
v_gene: TRBV12-3/TRBV12-4
d_gene: NA

CDR3nt: TGTGCCAGCAGCGTAGTCGAGGGTGGGACTGAAGCTTTCTTT
CDR3aa: CASSVVEGGTEAFF
j_gene: TRBJ1-1
len: 14
abundance: NA
v_gene: TRBV9
d_gene: NA